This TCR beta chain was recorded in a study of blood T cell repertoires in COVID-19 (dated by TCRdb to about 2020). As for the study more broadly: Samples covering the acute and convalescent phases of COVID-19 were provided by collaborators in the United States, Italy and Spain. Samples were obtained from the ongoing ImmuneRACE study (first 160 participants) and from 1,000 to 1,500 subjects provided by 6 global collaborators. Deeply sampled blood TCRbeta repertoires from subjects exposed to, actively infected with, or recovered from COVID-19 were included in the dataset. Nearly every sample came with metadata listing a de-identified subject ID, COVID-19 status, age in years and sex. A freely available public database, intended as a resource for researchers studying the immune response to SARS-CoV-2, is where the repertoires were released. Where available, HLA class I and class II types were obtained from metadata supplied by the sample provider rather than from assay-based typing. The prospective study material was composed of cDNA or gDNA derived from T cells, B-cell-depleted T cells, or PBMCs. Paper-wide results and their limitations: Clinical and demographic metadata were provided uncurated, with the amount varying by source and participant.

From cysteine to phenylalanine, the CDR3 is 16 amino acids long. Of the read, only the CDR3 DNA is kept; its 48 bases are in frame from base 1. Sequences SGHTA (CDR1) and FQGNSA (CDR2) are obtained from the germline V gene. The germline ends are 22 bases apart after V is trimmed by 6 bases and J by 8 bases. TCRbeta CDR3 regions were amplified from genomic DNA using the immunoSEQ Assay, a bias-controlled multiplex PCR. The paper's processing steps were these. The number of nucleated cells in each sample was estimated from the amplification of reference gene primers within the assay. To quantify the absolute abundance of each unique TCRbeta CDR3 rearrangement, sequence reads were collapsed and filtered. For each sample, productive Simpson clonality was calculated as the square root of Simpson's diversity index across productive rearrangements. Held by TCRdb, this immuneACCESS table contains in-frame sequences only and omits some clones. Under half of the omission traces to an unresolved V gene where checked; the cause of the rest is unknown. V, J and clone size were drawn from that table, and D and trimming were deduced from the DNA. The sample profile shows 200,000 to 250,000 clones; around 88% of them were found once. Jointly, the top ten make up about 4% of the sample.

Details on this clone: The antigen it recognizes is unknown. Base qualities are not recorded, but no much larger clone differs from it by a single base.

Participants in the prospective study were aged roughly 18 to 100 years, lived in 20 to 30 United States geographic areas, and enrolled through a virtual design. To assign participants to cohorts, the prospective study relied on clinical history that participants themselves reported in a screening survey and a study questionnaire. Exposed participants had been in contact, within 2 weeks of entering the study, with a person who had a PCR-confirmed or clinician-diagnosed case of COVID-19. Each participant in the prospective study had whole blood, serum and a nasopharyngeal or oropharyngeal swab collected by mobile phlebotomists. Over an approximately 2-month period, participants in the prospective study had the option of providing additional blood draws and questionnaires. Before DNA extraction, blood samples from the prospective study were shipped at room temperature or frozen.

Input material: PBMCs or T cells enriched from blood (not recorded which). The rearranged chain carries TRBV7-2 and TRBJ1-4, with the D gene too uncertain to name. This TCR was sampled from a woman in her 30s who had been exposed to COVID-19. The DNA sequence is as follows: TGTGCCAGCAGTTACCTATGGTCGGACGGGGAAGAAAAACTGTTTTTT. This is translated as CASSYLWSDGEEKLFF.